Each of the 10 T cell receptor beta chains below was sequenced from the same sample in a study of blood T cell repertoires in COVID-19. TCRdb's table, derived via immunoSEQ multiplex PCR, lists solely in-frame clones and lacks some. This sample has under 100,000 clones, with more than 70% found just once. The source material was peripheral blood. The receptors shown here come from a human donor in a cohort sampled during active COVID-19.

The V and J genes are TRBV2 and TRBJ2-7, with D hard to call. This CDR3 has 14 amino acids. V lost 2 bases and J 7 bases, leaving 15 bases between the germline ends. Germline V gene data show CDR1 as SNHLY and CDR2 as FYNNEI. The CDR3 DNA is TGTGCCAGCAGTGAATCGGGTATTCGAATGGAGCAGTACTTC. Encoded protein: CASSESGIRMEQYF. The full variable domain, with the rest looked up from reference TRBV2 and TRBJ2-7, is EPEVTQTPSHQVTQMGQEVILRCVPISNHLYFYWYRQILGQKVEFLVSFYNNEISEKSEIFDDQFSVERPDGSNFTLKIRSTKLEDSAMYFCASSESGIRMEQYFGPGTRLTVT.

The chain carries TRBV29-1 and TRBJ2-7, with 9 bases lining up with TRBD1. This CDR3 is built from 15 residues. Germline CDR1 and CDR2: SQVTM and ANQGSEA. V lost 4 bases and J lost 9; bases outside the gene matches: 16. CDR3 sequence reads: CSVVGRTGTGTGQYF. The CDR3 bases are TGCAGCGTTGTGGGACGTACCGGGACAGGGACTGGGCAGTACTTC.

The chain uses TRBV7-9 and TRBJ1-4; D is unclear. This CDR3 spans 13 amino acids. Germline V lookup: CDR1 SEHNR, CDR2 FQNEAQ (reference sequence). V was shortened by 6 bases and J by 8 bases, with 13 bases between the two germline ends. CDR3 nucleotide sequence: TGTGCCAGCAGGCCCCGGTCGGGGGAAAAACTGTTTTTT. Amino acid sequence: CASRPRSGEKLFF.

The chain employs TRBV9 and TRBJ2-3, with D uncertain. Germline loops: CDR1 SGDLS, CDR2 YYNGEE. CDR3 size: 12 residues. V lost 3 bases and J lost 2, with 4 bases in between. CDR3 bases: TGTGCCAGCAGCGATCTCACAGATACGCAGTATTTT. This gives the protein CASSDLTDTQYF.

In nucleotides, the CDR3 is TGTGCCTGGAGTGATACAGTAAATTCACCCCTCCACTTT. Protein: CAWSDTVNSPLHF. The chain carries TRBV30 and TRBJ1-6; unclear D gene. The V gene's germline CDR1 is GTSNPN and CDR2 SVGIG (reference sequence). V shed 1 base and J shed 7 bases, with 8 bases lying between them. The length of the CDR3 is 13 residues. The entire variable domain, with the rest obtained from reference TRBV30 and TRBJ1-6, is as follows: SQTIHQWPATLVQPVGSPLSLECTVEGTSNPNLYWYRQAAGRGLQLLFYSVGIGQISSEVPQNLSASRPQDRQFILSSKKLLLSDSGFYLCAWSDTVNSPLHFGNGTRLTVT.

The chain carries TRBV19 and TRBJ2-7, with D perhaps TRBD2 (5 bases). The CDR3 is made up of 12 amino acids. Germline values: CDR1 LNHDA, CDR2 SQIVND (reference sequence). Trimming stripped 3 bases from V and 4 bases from J, with 7 bases between. CDR3 coding DNA: TGTGCCAGTAGTATCGGGGAGTACGAGCAGTACTTC. Amino acid sequence: CASSIGEYEQYF.

V usage is TRBV6-6 and J usage is TRBJ1-2; D perhaps matches TRBD1 (5 bases). Germline values: CDR1 MNHNY, CDR2 SVGAGI (reference sequence). Trimming left V 5 bases short and J 4 bases short, with 11 bases between. This CDR3 spans 13 amino acids. This chain's CDR3 is CASSPLQGYGYTF. DNA of the CDR3: TGTGCCAGCAGTCCCCTCCAGGGCTATGGCTACACCTTC.

In DNA form, the CDR3 reads TGTGCCAGCAGCTTAAGCGTCAGCACGAACACCGGGGAGCTGTTTTTT. Translating it yields CASSLSVSTNTGELFF. The rearrangement links TRBV7-9 to TRBJ2-2; D is unclear. This CDR3 comprises 16 residues. Germline CDR1 and CDR2: SEHNR and FQNEAQ (reference sequence). V lost 2 bases, J lost 0 bases, and 10 bases lay in between.

This clone was observed a single time. The V call is TRBV7-2, the J call TRBJ2-5; tentatively, D is TRBD1 (6 bases). CDR1 and CDR2 (germline): SGHTA, FQGNSA. With 5 bases removed from V and 5 bases from J, the gap between germline ends came to 12 bases. The length of the CDR3 is 13 residues. The CDR3 here is CASSRGQAETQYF. The CDR3 coding sequence is TGTGCCAGCAGCCGGGGACAAGCGGAGACCCAGTACTTC.

This clone turned up a few times. Other DNA sequences within the sample encode an identical CDR3. The chain links TRBV9 to TRBJ2-7, with TRBD2 matching 14 bases. CDR1 and CDR2 from the germline V gene are SGDLS and YYNGEE. The CDR3 spans 17 residues. With 2 bases clipped from V and 2 bases from J, the junction kept 6 bases outside the gene matches. For the CDR3, the DNA is TGTGCCAGCAGCGTCGGGAGACTAGCGGGGGGGACCTACGAGCAGTACTTC. Translation gives CASSVGRLAGGTYEQYF.